The 2 T cell receptor beta chains below all came from one sample that was sequenced in a study of blood T cell repertoires in COVID-19 (dated by TCRdb to the early 2020s). The library relied on the immunoSEQ multiplex PCR assay. Imported from immuneACCESS, the table was reduced by TCRdb to in-frame sequences with V and J called. These copies leave out some clones; in studies compared against another copy, an unresolved V gene accounts for under half, and the cause of the remainder is not known. Counted in this sample were about 240,000 clones; more than 80% of them appeared once. Roughly 5% of the sample is held by the ten biggest clonotypes. What was sequenced was peripheral blood. The receptor set was obtained from a human donor in a cohort sampled during active COVID-19.

This chain connects TRBV30 to TRBJ1-1, with D uncertain. This CDR3 comprises 11 residues. V was shortened by 3 bases and J by 7 bases, with 9 bases between the two germline ends. Per the germline V gene, CDR1 is GTSNPN and CDR2 is SVGIG (reference sequence). The CDR3 spells CAWRAAFEAFF. The CDR3 region has the DNA TGTGCCTGGAGGGCGGCATTTGAAGCTTTCTTT. The whole variable domain, filled in from reference TRBV30 and TRBJ1-1, reads SQTIHQWPATLVQPVGSPLSLECTVEGTSNPNLYWYRQAAGRGLQLLFYSVGIGQISSEVPQNLSASRPQDRQFILSSKKLLLSDSGFYLCAWRAAFEAFFGQGTRLTVV.

The V and J genes are TRBV2 and TRBJ2-5; D is ambiguous. V was shortened by 10 bases and J by 1 base, with 13 bases between the two germline ends. This CDR3 comprises 13 residues. Germline lookup yields CDR1 SNHLY and CDR2 FYNNEI. The CDR3 sequence: CATEAIRQETQYF. The CDR3 DNA reads as TGTGCCACCGAAGCAATTCGCCAAGAGACCCAGTACTTC. Together with reference TRBV2 and TRBJ2-5, the CDR3 gives the full variable domain: EPEVTQTPSHQVTQMGQEVILRCVPISNHLYFYWYRQILGQKVEFLVSFYNNEISEKSEIFDDQFSVERPDGSNFTLKIRSTKLEDSAMYFCATEAIRQETQYFGPGTRLLVL.